These 20 T cell receptor beta chains came from one sample sequenced in a study of hypomethylating agent response in myelodysplastic syndrome. The table came from immunoSEQ multiplex PCR; TCRdb's copy has only in-frame clones and leaves some out. The sample shows about 4,500 clones, 84% of them seen only once. The specimen comprised bone marrow, sampled before or after starting hypomethylating agent treatment for myelodysplastic syndrome (not recorded which). The receptors come from a human donor with myelodysplastic syndrome.

The V call is TRBV11-1, the J call TRBJ1-3; possible D gene TRBD1, 5 bases. The length of the CDR3 is 15 residues. V was trimmed by 2 bases and J by 2 bases, leaving 10 bases between them. Germline V gives CDR1 SGHAT, CDR2 FQDESV (reference sequence). CDR3 nucleotide sequence: TGTGCCAGCAGCTTAACGTCGGGGGCTGGAAACACCATATATTTT. This sequence encodes CASSLTSGAGNTIYF.

This clone was found a few times. The rearrangement links TRBV7-8 to TRBJ1-2, with TRBD1 matching 8 bases. This CDR3 comprises 13 residues. After removal of 5 bases from V and 5 bases from J, the junction contained 4 bases not matched to a gene. Germline V gene lookup returns CDR1 SGHVS and CDR2 FQNEAQ. CDR3 nucleotides: TGTGCCAGCAGCCCCACAGGGGGGTATGGCTACACCTTC. Protein product: CASSPTGGYGYTF. Full variable domain (missing parts from reference TRBV7-8 and TRBJ1-2): GAGVSQSPRYKVAKRGQDVALRCDPISGHVSLFWYQQALGQGPEFLTYFQNEAQLDKSGLPSDRFFAERPEGSVSTLKIQRTQQEDSAVYLCASSPTGGYGYTFGSGTRLTVV.

V is TRBV5-1 and J is TRBJ2-2, with D possibly matching TRBD2 (6 bases). V shed 5 bases and J shed 4 bases, with 6 bases lying between them. The CDR3 totals 12 residues. From germline, CDR1 is SGHRS and CDR2 YFSETQ. The CDR3 bases are TGCGCCAGCAGGGGGGGCACCGGGGAGCTGTTTTTT. Its protein product is CASRGGTGELFF.

The V call is TRBV7-2, the J call TRBJ1-6; the D is unclear. With 1 base removed from V and 7 bases from J, the gap between germline ends came to 8 bases. CDR3 length equals 14 residues. Per the germline V gene, CDR1 is SGHTA and CDR2 is FQGNSA. CDR3 nucleotides: TGTGCCAGCAGCTTAGAGGCAGGAAATTCACCCCTCCACTTT. Translating gives CASSLEAGNSPLHF.

This clone was observed a handful of times. The chain uses TRBV30 and TRBJ1-6; weak D call: TRBD1 (6 bases). V gave up 3 bases and J gave up 6 bases, with 9 bases separating them. The CDR3 is 13 residues long. Germline values: CDR1 GTSNPN, CDR2 SVGIG (reference sequence). CDR3 protein: CAWSPDSNSPLHF. The CDR3 DNA follows: TGTGCCTGGAGCCCGGACAGTAATTCACCCCTCCACTTT.

The chain has TRBV2 and TRBJ2-2; 8 bases are shared with TRBD1. J gave up 4 bases and V 7 bases, and 5 bases lay outside the gene matches. This CDR3 contains 14 residues. Germline lookup yields CDR1 SNHLY and CDR2 FYNNEI. The CDR3 is CASMWQGATGELFF. In DNA form, the CDR3 reads TGTGCCAGCATGTGGCAGGGGGCCACCGGGGAGCTGTTTTTT.

The V gene is TRBV30, the J gene TRBJ1-1; weak D call: TRBD1 (5 bases). Germline V gives CDR1 GTSNPN, CDR2 SVGIG (reference sequence). The CDR3 is made up of 12 amino acids. V lost 5 bases and J 5 bases, leaving 12 bases between the germline ends. In nucleotides, the CDR3 is TGTGCCTGGGACAGAACGAGGACTGAAGCTTTCTTT. As protein: CAWDRTRTEAFF.

This chain joins TRBV11-3 and TRBJ1-1; D is perhaps TRBD1 (5 bases). Trimming took off 1 base at V and 2 bases at J, with 8 bases between the two ends. This CDR3 is 14 amino acids long. The germline gives CDR1 SGHNT, CDR2 YENEEA. This chain's CDR3 is CASSLAGQNTEAFF. CDR3 nucleotides: TGTGCCAGCAGCTTAGCGGGGCAAAACACTGAAGCTTTCTTT.

J is TRBJ1-1 and V is TRBV6-4; maybe TRBD1 (5 bases). The V and J ends lost 3 bases and 13 bases respectively, with 18 bases between them. Germline V gene data show CDR1 as MRHNA and CDR2 as SNTAGT. The CDR3 is 13 amino acids. CDR3 DNA: TGTGCCAGCAGTGAAGTGGACGGGACGGATCGTTTCTTT. Residues: CASSEVDGTDRFF.

This sequence joins TRBV25-1 and TRBJ1-2, with TRBD1 matching 7 bases. This CDR3 spans 15 amino acids. The germline V gene encodes CDR1 MGHDK and CDR2 SYGVNS. V dropped 4 bases and J dropped 1; count of bases not matched to a gene: 6. CDR3 in DNA: TGTGCCAGCAGTGGCGCGACAGGGATTAACTATGGCTACACCTTC. Protein product: CASSGATGINYGYTF.

The chain uses TRBV5-8 and TRBJ1-2; 8 bases align to TRBD1. This CDR3 has 13 amino acids. The J segment lost 8 bases and the V segment lost 0 bases, leaving 3 bases of the junction unmatched. Germline lookup yields CDR1 SGHTS and CDR2 YDEGEE. Here the CDR3 reads CASSLGQGRGYTF. Written as DNA, the CDR3 is TGTGCCAGCAGCTTGGGACAGGGGCGCGGCTACACCTTC.

V is TRBV6-1 and J is TRBJ1-6; the D is unclear. V lost 2 bases and J 7 bases, leaving 12 bases between the germline ends. The CDR3 is 15 residues long. The germline V gene encodes CDR1 MNHNS and CDR2 SASEGT. CDR3 loop: CASSETRTGNSPLHF. For the CDR3, the DNA is TGTGCCAGCAGTGAAACTCGGACGGGAAATTCACCCCTCCACTTT.

V and J are TRBV19 and TRBJ1-5, with 7 nucleotides matching TRBD1. From germline, CDR1 is LNHDA and CDR2 SQIVND (reference sequence). V lost 6 bases and J lost 5; bases outside the gene matches: 13. The CDR3 sequence is 16 residues long. The CDR3 loop reads CASRDPSRTGHQPQHF. CDR3 sequence (DNA): TGTGCCAGTAGAGATCCTTCGAGGACAGGACATCAGCCCCAGCATTTT.

The J gene is TRBJ2-1, the V gene TRBV5-1; TRBD2 agrees at 8 bases. CDR1 is SGHRS and CDR2 is YFSETQ in the germline V gene. Trimming took 4 bases from V and 5 from J; bases not matched to a gene: 5. The CDR3 length is 14 residues. CDR3 nucleotide sequence: TGCGCCAGCAGCCCCGGGGGGGTTCACAATGAGCAGTTCTTC. Protein: CASSPGGVHNEQFF.

Only a few counts were recorded for this clone. V gene TRBV5-1 combines with J gene TRBJ1-1; 7 bases are a match to TRBD1. Trimming cost V 4 bases and J 1 base; bases outside gene matches: 4. Germline V lookup: CDR1 SGHRS, CDR2 YFSETQ. There are 14 residues in the CDR3. In DNA form, the CDR3 reads TGCGCCAGCAGCCCGGGACAGCCGAACACTGAAGCTTTCTTT. Translated: CASSPGQPNTEAFF.

This chain joins TRBV2 and TRBJ2-5, with 16 bases identical to TRBD2. Germline values: CDR1 SNHLY, CDR2 FYNNEI. Losses at the gene ends were 4 bases for V and 5 bases for J; bases not matched to a gene: 7. The CDR3 spans 17 residues. CDR3 amino acids: CASSAGTSGGARETQYF. In nucleotides, the CDR3 is TGTGCCAGCAGTGCTGGGACTAGCGGGGGGGCCAGGGAGACCCAGTACTTC.

The genes are TRBV10-3 and TRBJ2-1, with D possibly being TRBD1 (5 bases). Germline loops: CDR1 ENHRY, CDR2 SYGVKD. The length of the CDR3 is 12 residues. V shed 10 bases and J shed 8 bases, with 15 bases lying between them. Written as DNA, the CDR3 is TGTGCCACAGTGTCTGGGGCCCATGAGCAGTTCTTC. It translates to CATVSGAHEQFF.

The chain joins TRBV4-1 to TRBJ2-5; the match to TRBD2 covers 10 bases. The germline CDR1 and CDR2 sequences are MGHRA and YSYEKL. The CDR3 extends over 17 amino acids. The V and J ends lost 5 bases and 3 bases, in that order; junction bases with no gene match: 12. CDR3 DNA: TGCGCCAGCAGCGCCCCTCCTCTAGCGGGGGAGAAAGAGACCCAGTACTTC. This translates into CASSAPPLAGEKETQYF.

The CDR3 DNA reads as TGCGCCAGCAGCGAGGGACCGGTCTCGACCTTC. Its protein is CASSEGPVSTF. V is TRBV5-1 and J is TRBJ1-2; D is perhaps TRBD1 (5 bases). CDR1 and CDR2 from the germline V gene are SGHRS and YFSETQ. Trimming left V 4 bases short and J 14 bases short, with 15 bases between. The CDR3 totals 11 residues.

In its sample, this clone was seen once. The rearrangement uses TRBV19 and TRBJ1-4; D might be TRBD1 (5 bases). The CDR3 runs 13 residues. The germline V gene has CDR1 LNHDA and CDR2 SQIVND (reference sequence). V was cut by 6 bases and J by 6 bases, with 11 bases left in between. CDR3 sequence: CASRSREDEKLFF. CDR3 DNA: TGTGCCAGTAGGTCCAGGGAAGATGAAAAACTGTTTTTT.